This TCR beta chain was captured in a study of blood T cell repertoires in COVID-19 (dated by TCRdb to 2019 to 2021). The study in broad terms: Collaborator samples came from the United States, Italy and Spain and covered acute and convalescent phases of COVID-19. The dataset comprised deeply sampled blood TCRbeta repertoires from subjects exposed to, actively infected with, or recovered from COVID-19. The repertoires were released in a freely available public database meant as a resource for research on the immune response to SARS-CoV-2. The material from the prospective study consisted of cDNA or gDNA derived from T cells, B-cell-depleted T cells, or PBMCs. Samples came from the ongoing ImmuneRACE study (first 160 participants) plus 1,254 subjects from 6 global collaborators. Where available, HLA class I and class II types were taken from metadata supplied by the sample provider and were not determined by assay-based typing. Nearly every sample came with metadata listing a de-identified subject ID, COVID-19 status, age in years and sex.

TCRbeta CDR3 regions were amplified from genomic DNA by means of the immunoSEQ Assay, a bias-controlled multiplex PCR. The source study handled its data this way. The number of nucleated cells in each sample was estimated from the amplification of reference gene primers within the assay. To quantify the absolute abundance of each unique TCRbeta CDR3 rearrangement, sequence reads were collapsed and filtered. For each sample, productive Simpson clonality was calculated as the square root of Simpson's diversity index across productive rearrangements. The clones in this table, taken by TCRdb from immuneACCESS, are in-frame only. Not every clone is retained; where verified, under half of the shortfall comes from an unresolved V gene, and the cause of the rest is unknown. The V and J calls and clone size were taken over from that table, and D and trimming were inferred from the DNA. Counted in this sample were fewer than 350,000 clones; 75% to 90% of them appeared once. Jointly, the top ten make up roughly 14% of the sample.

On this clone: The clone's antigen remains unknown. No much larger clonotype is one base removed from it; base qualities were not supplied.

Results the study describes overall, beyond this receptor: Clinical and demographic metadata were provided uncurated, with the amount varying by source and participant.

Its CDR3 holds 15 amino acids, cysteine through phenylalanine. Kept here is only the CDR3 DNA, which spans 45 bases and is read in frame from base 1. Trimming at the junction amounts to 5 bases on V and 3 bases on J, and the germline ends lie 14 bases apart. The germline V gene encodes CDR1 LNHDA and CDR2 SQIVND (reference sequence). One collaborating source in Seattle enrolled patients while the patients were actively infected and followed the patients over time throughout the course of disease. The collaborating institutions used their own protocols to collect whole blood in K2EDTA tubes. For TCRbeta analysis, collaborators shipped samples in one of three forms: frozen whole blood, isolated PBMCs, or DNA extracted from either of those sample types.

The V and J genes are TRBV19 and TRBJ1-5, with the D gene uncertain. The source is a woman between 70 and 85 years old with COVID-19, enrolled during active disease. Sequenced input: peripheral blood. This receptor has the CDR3 CASSQEGAPNQPQHF. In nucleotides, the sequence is TGTGCCAGTAGTCAGGAGGGTGCCCCCAATCAGCCCCAGCATTTT.